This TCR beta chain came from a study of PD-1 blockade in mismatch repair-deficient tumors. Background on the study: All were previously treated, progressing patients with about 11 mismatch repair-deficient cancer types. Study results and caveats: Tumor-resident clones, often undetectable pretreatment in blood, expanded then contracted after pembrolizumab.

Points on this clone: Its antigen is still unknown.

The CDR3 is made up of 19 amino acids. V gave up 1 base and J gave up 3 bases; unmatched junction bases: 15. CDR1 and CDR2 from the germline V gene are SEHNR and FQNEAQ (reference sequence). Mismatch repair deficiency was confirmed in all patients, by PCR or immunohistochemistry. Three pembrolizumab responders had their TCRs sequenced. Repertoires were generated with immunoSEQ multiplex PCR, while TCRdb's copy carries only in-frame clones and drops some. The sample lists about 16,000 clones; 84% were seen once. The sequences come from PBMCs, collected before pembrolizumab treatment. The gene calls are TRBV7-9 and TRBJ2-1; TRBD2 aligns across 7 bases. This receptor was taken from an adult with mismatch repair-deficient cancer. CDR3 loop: CASSLVGANGGRIYNEQFF. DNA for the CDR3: TGTGCCAGCAGCTTAGTAGGGGCTAATGGCGGGAGAATCTACAATGAGCAGTTCTTC.